Listed below are T cell receptor beta chains from one sample, sequenced in a study of blood T cell repertoires in COVID-19. Profiled with immunoSEQ multiplex PCR; TCRdb holds only in-frame clones, not every one. The top ten hold around 1.9% of the sample, which has under 400,000 clones, approximately 89% seen once. The source material was PBMCs or T cells enriched from blood (not recorded which). The receptors originated from a man aged 35-49 years in a cohort exposed to, infected with or recovered from COVID-19 (not recorded which). The CDR3 runs from the conserved cysteine through the conserved F or W. Each record gives: J gene, D gene, V gene, clone size, CDR3 DNA, CDR3 protein. D genes are given only for firm matches. Size tells how often a clone was seen (once, few, many) or the class of an expanded clone, and some rows leave it out.

J gene: TRBJ1-5; D gene: TRBD1; V gene: TRBV7-8; clone size: .; CDR3 DNA: TGTGCCAGCAGCGACAGGGGCAATCAGCCCCAGCATTTT; CDR3 protein: CASSDRGNQPQHF
J gene: TRBJ1-1; D gene: .; V gene: TRBV27; clone size: .; CDR3 DNA: TGTGCCAGCACCCTCCGCGGGGGAACTGAAGCTTTCTTT; CDR3 protein: CASTLRGGTEAFF
J gene: TRBJ2-3; D gene: .; V gene: TRBV4-2; clone size: .; CDR3 DNA: TGTGCCAGCAGCCCCTCGGGAATCCGCACAGATACGCAGTATTTT; CDR3 protein: CASSPSGIRTDTQYF
J gene: TRBJ2-6; D gene: TRBD2; V gene: TRBV28; clone size: .; CDR3 DNA: TGTGCCAGCAGATCAGGGACTAGCGGGAGGTACTCTGGGGCCAACGTCCTGACTTTC; CDR3 protein: CASRSGTSGRYSGANVLTF
J gene: TRBJ1-4; D gene: TRBD1; V gene: TRBV16; clone size: .; CDR3 DNA: TGTGCCAGCAGCCGACAGGGGTCTAATGAAAAACTGTTTTTT; CDR3 protein: CASSRQGSNEKLFF
J gene: TRBJ2-3; D gene: TRBD2; V gene: TRBV5-1; clone size: .; CDR3 DNA: TGCGCCAGCAGCTTGGTACGGCGGGAGGGCCTAGATACGCAGTATTTT; CDR3 protein: CASSLVRREGLDTQYF
J gene: TRBJ1-5; D gene: .; V gene: TRBV2; clone size: .; CDR3 DNA: TGTGCCAGCAGTCCTCCATTTCCCAGTACCAATCAGCCCCAGCATTTT; CDR3 protein: CASSPPFPSTNQPQHF
J gene: TRBJ1-2; D gene: .; V gene: TRBV3-1/TRBV3-2; clone size: .; CDR3 DNA: TGTGCCAGCAGCCAAGGGAATGCGAAGGGAGGAAGAAGTCTGTTGGTTACCTTC; CDR3 protein: CASSQGNAKGGRSLLVTF
J gene: TRBJ2-5; D gene: .; V gene: TRBV15; clone size: .; CDR3 DNA: TGTGCCACCAGCAGAGGTAACCAAGAGACCCAGTACTTC; CDR3 protein: CATSRGNQETQYF
J gene: TRBJ2-5; D gene: .; V gene: TRBV18; clone size: .; CDR3 DNA: TGTGCCAGCTCACCATTGTCGGGCGGGGCGGAAGAGACCCAGTACTTC; CDR3 protein: CASSPLSGGAEETQYF
J gene: TRBJ1-1; D gene: .; V gene: TRBV9; clone size: .; CDR3 DNA: TGTGCCAGCAGCGAGACAGGTTTGAACACTGAAGCTTTCTTT; CDR3 protein: CASSETGLNTEAFF
J gene: TRBJ2-2; D gene: TRBD2; V gene: TRBV5-4; clone size: .; CDR3 DNA: TGTGCCAGCAGCTTGCTAGCGGGAGCCGGGGAGCTGTTTTTT; CDR3 protein: CASSLLAGAGELFF
J gene: TRBJ1-5; D gene: .; V gene: TRBV6-5; clone size: .; CDR3 DNA: TGTGCCAGCAGTTACTCCCGGGGAGGTCAGCCCCAGCATTTT; CDR3 protein: CASSYSRGGQPQHF
J gene: TRBJ2-5; D gene: TRBD2; V gene: TRBV11-2; clone size: .; CDR3 DNA: TGTGCCAGCAGCTTAGTCGCGGGAGGGCTGTTTTCAGAGACCCAGTACTTC; CDR3 protein: CASSLVAGGLFSETQYF
J gene: TRBJ2-1; D gene: .; V gene: TRBV7-3; clone size: few; CDR3 DNA: TGTGCCAGCAGCCCCCTGGAGGTAGGTGAGCAGTTCTTC; CDR3 protein: CASSPLEVGEQFF
J gene: TRBJ1-5; D gene: .; V gene: TRBV11-2; clone size: .; CDR3 DNA: TGTGCCAGCAGCTTTTCAGGGGACCAGCCCCAGCATTTT; CDR3 protein: CASSFSGDQPQHF
J gene: TRBJ2-1; D gene: TRBD2; V gene: TRBV3-1/TRBV3-2; clone size: .; CDR3 DNA: TGTGCCAGCAGCCAAGCTAGCGGGAGTTCGAATGAGCAGTTCTTC; CDR3 protein: CASSQASGSSNEQFF
J gene: TRBJ2-1; D gene: TRBD2; V gene: TRBV20-1; clone size: .; CDR3 DNA: TGCAGTGCTAGTCGGTTAGCGGGCCCTCCCTACAATGAGCAGTTCTTC; CDR3 protein: CSASRLAGPPYNEQFF
J gene: TRBJ2-7; D gene: TRBD2; V gene: TRBV6-5; clone size: .; CDR3 DNA: TGTGCCAGCAGTTACGGCGGGAGGTGGAACGAGCAGTACTTC; CDR3 protein: CASSYGGRWNEQYF
J gene: TRBJ2-7; D gene: TRBD2; V gene: TRBV7-9; clone size: .; CDR3 DNA: TGTGCCAGCAGCTCGACTAGCGGGACCTACGAGCAGTACTTC; CDR3 protein: CASSSTSGTYEQYF
J gene: TRBJ2-7; D gene: .; V gene: TRBV30; clone size: .; CDR3 DNA: TGTGCCTGGAGTGTAATATGGCCGGAGCAGTACTTC; CDR3 protein: CAWSVIWPEQYF
J gene: TRBJ1-2; D gene: .; V gene: TRBV6-5; clone size: .; CDR3 DNA: TGTGCCAGCAGTTATCTTGGAGAAGGCTACACCTTC; CDR3 protein: CASSYLGEGYTF
J gene: TRBJ2-2; D gene: TRBD2; V gene: TRBV29-1; clone size: once; CDR3 DNA: TGCAGCGCCGGCGGTCTAGCGGGAGCCGGGGAGCTGTTTTTT; CDR3 protein: CSAGGLAGAGELFF
J gene: TRBJ2-7; D gene: TRBD1; V gene: TRBV5-1; clone size: .; CDR3 DNA: TGCGCCAGCAGCTTCGCCGGGACAGTTGGGGAGCAGTACTTC; CDR3 protein: CASSFAGTVGEQYF
J gene: TRBJ2-3; D gene: TRBD2; V gene: TRBV5-6; clone size: .; CDR3 DNA: TGTGCCAGCAGCTTGAGGACTAGCGGCCGCACAGATACGCAGTATTTT; CDR3 protein: CASSLRTSGRTDTQYF
J gene: TRBJ1-2; D gene: .; V gene: TRBV6-5; clone size: .; CDR3 DNA: TGTGCCAGCAGTTATGTCGAGGGAGGCTATGGCTACACCTTC; CDR3 protein: CASSYVEGGYGYTF
J gene: TRBJ1-1; D gene: .; V gene: TRBV7-2; clone size: .; CDR3 DNA: TGTGCCAGCAGCTTAGTTAACAGCCCGAACACTGAAGCTTTCTTT; CDR3 protein: CASSLVNSPNTEAFF
J gene: TRBJ2-3; D gene: .; V gene: TRBV5-1; clone size: .; CDR3 DNA: TGCGCCAGCAGCCTGGCGGGACAGAGTAGCACAGATACGCAGTATTTT; CDR3 protein: CASSLAGQSSTDTQYF
J gene: TRBJ2-7; D gene: TRBD2; V gene: TRBV28; clone size: .; CDR3 DNA: TGTGCCAGCAGTCCGCTTCAACTAGCGGGAGCCTGGGAGCAGTACTTC; CDR3 protein: CASSPLQLAGAWEQYF
J gene: TRBJ2-3; D gene: .; V gene: TRBV24-1; clone size: .; CDR3 DNA: TGTGCCACCAGTGATTTTCACGCGGGAGATACGCAGTATTTT; CDR3 protein: CATSDFHAGDTQYF
J gene: TRBJ2-2; D gene: TRBD2; V gene: TRBV5-8; clone size: .; CDR3 DNA: TGTGCCAGCAGCTTGGCCTTGGTACTAGCGGGGAACACCGGGGAGCTGTTTTTT; CDR3 protein: CASSLALVLAGNTGELFF
J gene: TRBJ1-6; D gene: .; V gene: TRBV9; clone size: .; CDR3 DNA: TGTGCCAGCAGCGTAGGTGATACAGGACCAACACCCCTCCACTTT; CDR3 protein: CASSVGDTGPTPLHF
J gene: TRBJ2-5; D gene: .; V gene: TRBV3-1/TRBV3-2; clone size: .; CDR3 DNA: TGTGCCAGCAGCCAACGAAAGTCGCGACAAGAGACCCAGTACTTC; CDR3 protein: CASSQRKSRQETQYF
J gene: TRBJ2-1; D gene: .; V gene: TRBV28; clone size: .; CDR3 DNA: TGTGCCAGCAGTCCCCAGGACAGATATTACAATGAGCAGTTCTTC; CDR3 protein: CASSPQDRYYNEQFF
J gene: TRBJ1-4; D gene: TRBD1; V gene: TRBV19; clone size: once; CDR3 DNA: TGTGCCACACTCGGACAGGGGGTACGAACTAATGAAAAACTGTTTTTT; CDR3 protein: CATLGQGVRTNEKLFF
J gene: TRBJ2-5; D gene: .; V gene: TRBV9; clone size: .; CDR3 DNA: TGTGCCAGCAGTATACATGCCCTTGAGACCCAGTACTTC; CDR3 protein: CASSIHALETQYF
J gene: TRBJ2-2; D gene: TRBD1; V gene: TRBV11-2; clone size: .; CDR3 DNA: TGTGCCAGCAGCTTTTCGACCGGGACAGGGAGGACCGGGGAGCTGTTTTTT; CDR3 protein: CASSFSTGTGRTGELFF
J gene: TRBJ2-3; D gene: TRBD2; V gene: TRBV6-5; clone size: .; CDR3 DNA: TGTGCCAGCAAGTCTAGCGGGAGCACAGATACGCAGTATTTT; CDR3 protein: CASKSSGSTDTQYF
J gene: TRBJ2-5; D gene: .; V gene: TRBV18; clone size: .; CDR3 DNA: TGTGCCAGCTCCCTGAGCGTTGGGGGGGCCCAAGAGACCCAGTACTTC; CDR3 protein: CASSLSVGGAQETQYF
J gene: TRBJ2-3; D gene: .; V gene: TRBV9; clone size: .; CDR3 DNA: TGTGCCAGCAGCGTTACGGCGGCAGATACGCAGTATTTT; CDR3 protein: CASSVTAADTQYF
J gene: TRBJ1-1; D gene: .; V gene: TRBV7-2; clone size: .; CDR3 DNA: TGTGCCAGCAGCCCTAGGGACTCCATCACTGAAGCTTTCTTT; CDR3 protein: CASSPRDSITEAFF
J gene: TRBJ2-2; D gene: TRBD2; V gene: TRBV11-3; clone size: .; CDR3 DNA: TGTGCCAGCAGCTCGTCTAGCGGAATAAACACCGGGGAGCTGTTTTTT; CDR3 protein: CASSSSSGINTGELFF
J gene: TRBJ2-7; D gene: .; V gene: TRBV3-1/TRBV3-2; clone size: .; CDR3 DNA: TGTGCCAGCAGCCGACAGGCCTCCTACGAGCAGTACTTC; CDR3 protein: CASSRQASYEQYF
J gene: TRBJ1-5; D gene: TRBD1; V gene: TRBV10-3; clone size: .; CDR3 DNA: TGTGCCATCAGTGAGGAGGGACAGCCCAATCAGCCCCAGCATTTT; CDR3 protein: CAISEEGQPNQPQHF
J gene: TRBJ2-2; D gene: TRBD1; V gene: TRBV28; clone size: .; CDR3 DNA: TGTGCCAGCAGTTTGGGGATTACGACAGGGAAGGGCAACACCGGGGAGCTGTTTTTT; CDR3 protein: CASSLGITTGKGNTGELFF
J gene: TRBJ2-7; D gene: TRBD2; V gene: TRBV27; clone size: .; CDR3 DNA: TGTGCCAGCAGCCCCACGGGGGGAGTCGGTTACGAGCAGTACTTC; CDR3 protein: CASSPTGGVGYEQYF